This TCR beta chain was sequenced in a study of CD8+ T cells in alopecia areata. TCR sequencing used cDNA made by reverse transcription of extracted RNA. The repertoire was sequenced with immunoSEQ multiplex PCR; TCRdb's copy has only in-frame clones and lacks some. The data contain approximately 190,000 clones, more than 45% of them singletons. This clone occurred a few times. The sample's treatment: oral pan-JAK inhibitor, 5-10 mg twice daily. Sequencing was performed on CD4+ T cells sorted from blood, taken at week 24, from a patient treated with tofacitinib. The sequence was obtained from a human donor with alopecia areata.

The chain's CDR3 is CAIRAQGDTQYF. The CDR3 bases are TGTGCCATCAGGGCCCAGGGGGATACGCAGTATTTT. The genes are TRBV10-3 and TRBJ2-3; possibly TRBD1 for D (6 bases). Germline-derived CDR1 and CDR2 are ENHRY and SYGVKD. The CDR3 is 12 residues long. Trimming took off 6 bases at V and 6 bases at J, with 10 bases between the two ends.